One and the same sample provided the 31 T cell receptor beta chains below, sequenced in a study of control samples from healthy donors and cancer patients. TCRdb's table, derived via immunoSEQ multiplex PCR, lists solely in-frame clones and lacks some. Of some 120,000 clones in the sample, 85% to 90% were seen once. Specimen: PBMCs. The receptor set was obtained from a woman aged 45 to 65 with colorectal cancer.

This clone was recorded a few times. The V and J genes are TRBV5-1 and TRBJ2-5, with a tentative D call TRBD2 (6 bases). The germline gives CDR1 SGHRS, CDR2 YFSETQ. The CDR3 sequence is 14 residues long. The germline V and J ends were trimmed by 3 bases and 5 bases, with 14 bases remaining between them. CDR3 nucleotide sequence: TGCGCCAGCAGCTGGGGGGAAGCAAGGGAGACCCAGTACTTC. Translation gives CASSWGEARETQYF.

In this sample, this clone turned up a few times. The junction and the germline gene differ at one end; a read error may be behind it. The chain employs TRBV18 and TRBJ2-7; the D is unclear. The CDR3 loop spans 12 amino acids. Germline-derived CDR1 and CDR2 are KGHSH and LQKENI. The CDR3 sequence is CASSPDRYAQYF. The CDR3, as DNA: TGTGCCAGCTCACCAGACCGGTACGCGCAGTACTTC.

CDR3: CASSLRVAQETQYF. In nucleotides, the CDR3 is TGTGCCAGCAGCCTCCGGGTAGCACAAGAGACCCAGTACTTC. The chain couples TRBV7-2 to TRBJ2-5; D gene unclear. The V gene's germline CDR1 is SGHTA and CDR2 FQGNSA. The CDR3 extends over 14 amino acids. Trimming left V 5 bases short and J 2 bases short, with 12 bases between.

Regarding this clone: Other DNA sequences within the sample encode an identical CDR3. This chain joins TRBV5-1 and TRBJ2-7; D unresolved. Trimming shortened V by 0 bases and J by 4 bases, and 11 bases separated the two germline ends. The germline V gene has CDR1 SGHRS and CDR2 YFSETQ. CDR3 length equals 14 residues. The DNA for the CDR3 is TGCGCCAGCAGCTTGGACCCTGGCTATTACGAGCAGTACTTC. Its translation is CASSLDPGYYEQYF.

The chain carries TRBV28 and TRBJ2-5; D possibly corresponds to TRBD1 (5 bases). Germline CDR1 and CDR2: MDHEN and SYDVKM. V was trimmed by 5 bases and J by 1 base, leaving 11 bases between them. This CDR3 spans 14 amino acids. Here the CDR3 DNA reads TGTGCCAGCAGTAAGGGGTCCAGCCAAGAGACCCAGTACTTC. This codes for CASSKGSSQETQYF. Variable domain in full (rest from reference TRBV28 and TRBJ2-5): DVKVTQSSRYLVKRTGEKVFLECVQDMDHENMFWYRQDPGLGLRLIYFSYDVKMKEKGDIPEGYSVSREKKERFSLILESASTNQTSMYLCASSKGSSQETQYFGPGTRLLVL.

A few counts support this clone. The chain combines TRBV30 with TRBJ2-3; D could derive from TRBD1 or TRBD2 (6 bases each). This CDR3 is 13 amino acids long. V lost 4 bases and J 1 base, leaving 9 bases between the germline ends. Germline loops: CDR1 GTSNPN, CDR2 SVGIG (reference sequence). This CDR3 reads CAWIRGGTDTQYF. Here the CDR3 DNA reads TGTGCCTGGATTAGGGGGGGCACAGATACGCAGTATTTT.

This clone was found once. The rearrangement uses TRBV5-4 and TRBJ2-2; 7 nucleotides align to TRBD2. With V trimmed by 3 bases and J by 7 bases, 12 bases remained unmatched. Germline V gene data show CDR1 as SGHNT and CDR2 as YYREEE (reference sequence). This CDR3 has 16 amino acids. CDR3 residues: CASSSLRSGENGELFF. Here the CDR3 DNA reads TGTGCCAGCAGCTCCCTGCGGAGCGGGGAAAACGGGGAGCTGTTTTTT. The variable domain in full, completed from reference TRBV5-4 and TRBJ2-2, reads ETGVTQSPTHLIKTRGQQVTLRCSSQSGHNTVSWYQQALGQGPQFIFQYYREEENGRGNFPPRFSGLQFPNYSSELNVNALELDDSALYLCASSSLRSGENGELFFGEGSRLTVL.

The CDR3 spells CASSNRWDTGTGTYEQYF. DNA for the CDR3: TGTGCCAGTAGTAATCGTTGGGATACCGGGACAGGGACCTACGAGCAGTACTTC. This chain uses TRBV19 with TRBJ2-7, with TRBD1 matching 9 bases. The V gene end was trimmed by 4 bases and the J gene end by 2 bases; junction bases not matched to a gene: 15. Germline CDR1 reads LNHDA; CDR2 reads SQIVND (reference sequence). The CDR3 runs to 18 residues.

The chain carries TRBV30 and TRBJ2-7; 14 bases fit TRBD2. CDR1 and CDR2 from the germline V gene are GTSNPN and SVGIG (reference sequence). The CDR3 length is 15 residues. The ends lost 3 bases at V and 2 bases at J; junction bases unmatched: 3. CDR3 bases: TGTGCCTGGAGGGCGGGACTAGCGGGGGCCTACGAGCAGTACTTC. This encodes CAWRAGLAGAYEQYF.

V gene TRBV7-3 combines with J gene TRBJ2-2; 8 positions agree with TRBD2. Germline V gives CDR1 SGHTA, CDR2 FQGTGA. Germline trimming cut 5 bases from V and 6 bases from J; bases unmatched to any gene: 5. This CDR3 has 14 residues. The CDR3 DNA sequence: TGTGCCAGCAGCCGGCGGGGGGCGGCCGGGGAGCTGTTTTTT. Translation gives CASSRRGAAGELFF. The complete variable domain, with remaining parts taken from reference TRBV7-3 and TRBJ2-2, reads GAGVSQTPSNKVTEKGKYVELRCDPISGHTALYWYRQSLGQGPEFLIYFQGTGAADDSGLPNDRFFAVRPEGSVSTLKIQRTERGDSAVYLCASSRRGAAGELFFGEGSRLTVL.

The chain couples TRBV7-8 to TRBJ1-6, with TRBD1 identical over 11 bases. The CDR3 sequence is 15 residues long. CDR1 and CDR2 from the germline V gene are SGHVS and FQNEAQ. J gave up 11 bases and V 4 bases, and 7 bases lay outside the gene matches. The CDR3 DNA reads as TGTGCCAGCAGCTCGCTAGGACAGGGGGCGACACCCCTCCACTTT. This translates into CASSSLGQGATPLHF.

The rearrangement uses TRBV11-2 and TRBJ2-3, with 7 bases that match TRBD2. This CDR3 has 17 residues. V lost 3 bases and J lost 0; bases outside the gene matches: 9. Germline CDR1 SGHAT, CDR2 FQNNGV. In nucleotides, the CDR3 is TGTGCCAGCAGCTTTTCAAGAGGAGCGGGAAGCACAGATACGCAGTATTTT. This encodes CASSFSRGAGSTDTQYF. The full variable domain, in which reference TRBV11-2 and TRBJ2-3 provide the parts outside the CDR3, is EAGVAQSPRYKIIEKRQSVAFWCNPISGHATLYWYQQILGQGPKLLIQFQNNGVVDDSQLPKDRFSAERLKGVDSTLKIQPAKLEDSAVYLCASSFSRGAGSTDTQYFGPGTRLTVL.

Notes on this clone: The junction shows a germline mismatch at one end, possibly a read error. This chain connects TRBV11-2 to TRBJ2-7, with no clear D. The CDR3 spans 12 residues. Germline V lookup: CDR1 SGHAT, CDR2 FQNNGV. DNA of the CDR3: TGTGCCAGCAGCCCCACCTCCGACGAGCAGTACTTC. It codes for CASSPTSDEQYF. Full variable domain (rest looked up from reference TRBV11-2 and TRBJ2-7): EAGVAQSPRYKIIEKRQSVAFWCNPISGHATLYWYQQILGQGPKLLIQFQNNGVVDDSQLPKDRFSAERLKGVDSTLKIQPAKLEDSAVYLCASSPTSDEQYFGPGTRLTVT.

The chain uses TRBV9 and TRBJ1-2, with 9 bases aligning to TRBD1. Germline-derived CDR1 and CDR2 are SGDLS and YYNGEE. The CDR3 is made up of 15 amino acids. The trim removed 3 bases at V and 8 bases at J, leaving 11 bases unmatched. The CDR3 DNA reads TGTGCCAGCAGCGGGAACAGGGGGCATCGTTACGGCTACACCTTC. Translation gives CASSGNRGHRYGYTF.

The genes are TRBV5-1 and TRBJ2-6; the D is unclear. This CDR3 region has 15 residues. V shed 3 bases and J shed 4 bases, with 11 bases lying between them. CDR1 and CDR2 from the germline V gene are SGHRS and YFSETQ. CDR3 nucleotide sequence: TGCGCCAGCAGCTCCCTCTCTGGGGGGGCCAACGTCCTGACTTTC. Residues: CASSSLSGGANVLTF.

This chain joins TRBV3-1 (or the pseudogene TRBV3-2) and TRBJ2-1; D may be TRBD1 (5 bases). Germline assignment: CDR1 LGHDT and CDR2 YNNKEL (reference sequence). CDR3 length equals 15 residues. The V end was cut by 0 bases, the J end by 3 bases, with 9 bases between. The CDR3, as DNA: TGTGCCAGCAGCCAAGAGGGGCAGTTCTACAATGAGCAGTTCTTC. Protein sequence: CASSQEGQFYNEQFF.

The chain links TRBV3-1 (or the pseudogene TRBV3-2) to TRBJ2-7, with D unresolved. This CDR3 spans 15 amino acids. Germline CDR1 and CDR2: LGHDT and YNNKEL (reference sequence). V was clipped by 1 base and J by 3 bases, with 13 bases between them. The CDR3: CASSQGPTSHYEQYF. CDR3 sequence (DNA): TGTGCCAGCAGCCAAGGTCCGACCTCCCACTACGAGCAGTACTTC.

The chain employs TRBV27 and TRBJ1-2; TRBD1 aligns across 8 bases. CDR1 is MNHEY, CDR2 SMNVEV, per germline (reference sequence). This CDR3 contains 15 residues. V gave up 0 bases and J gave up 6 bases; unmatched junction bases: 6. The CDR3 bases are TGTGCCAGCAGTTTATCGTACGGACAGGGTAATGGCTACACCTTC. As protein: CASSLSYGQGNGYTF.

V gene TRBV27 combines with J gene TRBJ2-7, with TRBD2 as a possible D gene (5 bases). CDR1 is MNHEY and CDR2 is SMNVEV in the germline V gene (reference sequence). V was pared by 3 bases and J by 2 bases, with 11 bases between. The CDR3 spans 14 residues. The chain's CDR3 is CASSFSDLTYEQYF. CDR3 coding DNA: TGTGCCAGCAGTTTTAGCGATCTAACCTACGAGCAGTACTTC.

V gene TRBV23-1 combines with J gene TRBJ2-5, with D unresolved. TRBV23-1 is designated an ORF whose function remains uncertain. The V and J ends lost 2 bases and 5 bases respectively, with 9 bases between them. This CDR3 has 13 amino acids. The CDR3 DNA is TGCGCCAGCAGTCAACTCGTGCTGGAGACCCAGTACTTC. Its translation: CASSQLVLETQYF.

The chain is built from TRBV3-1 (or the pseudogene TRBV3-2) and TRBJ2-7, with 7 bases aligning to TRBD1. Germline values: CDR1 LGHDT, CDR2 YNNKEL (reference sequence). The CDR3 covers 13 residues. Losses at the gene ends were 4 bases for V and 2 bases for J; bases not matched to a gene: 2. The CDR3 here is CASSRQGAYEQYF. In nucleotides, the CDR3 is TGTGCCAGCAGCCGACAGGGAGCCTACGAGCAGTACTTC.

The chain joins TRBV14 to TRBJ2-5, with 11 nucleotides matching TRBD2. Germline V CDR1 and CDR2: SGHDN, FVKESK. V lost 5 bases to trimming and J lost 3 bases; unmatched junction nucleotides: 2. The CDR3 runs to 14 residues. CDR3 in amino acids: CASSKGLAEETQYF. For the CDR3, the DNA is TGTGCCAGCAGCAAGGGACTAGCGGAAGAGACCCAGTACTTC.

The rearrangement joins TRBV5-1 to TRBJ2-7; possibly TRBD1 for D (6 bases). The CDR3 covers 13 residues. In germline, CDR1 is SGHRS, CDR2 YFSETQ. Trimming pared 3 bases from V and 3 bases from J, leaving 10 bases between. In nucleotides, the CDR3 is TGCGCCAGCAGCTCCGGACAGAACTACGAGCAGTACTTC. As protein: CASSSGQNYEQYF. The full variable domain, with the rest looked up from reference TRBV5-1 and TRBJ2-7, is KAGVTQTPRYLIKTRGQQVTLSCSPISGHRSVSWYQQTPGQGLQFLFEYFSETQRNKGNFPGRFSGRQFSNSRSEMNVSTLELGDSALYLCASSSGQNYEQYFGPGTRLTVT.

The genes are TRBV3-1 (or the pseudogene TRBV3-2) and TRBJ2-1; D is uncertain. V was shortened by 1 base and J by 9 bases, with 13 bases between the two germline ends. CDR1 and CDR2 from the germline V gene are LGHDT and YNNKEL (reference sequence). The CDR3 has 14 residues. The CDR3 DNA follows: TGTGCCAGCAGCCAAGGAGTGAGGCTCCCTGAGCAGTTCTTC. The encoded protein is CASSQGVRLPEQFF.

The rearrangement joins TRBV19 to TRBJ1-5; possibly TRBD1 for D (6 bases). V was clipped by 6 bases and J by 5 bases, with 14 bases between them. Germline-derived CDR1 and CDR2 are LNHDA and SQIVND (reference sequence). The CDR3 covers 14 residues. CDR3 DNA: TGTGCCAGTAGACTACAGGGTTCGGATCAGCCCCAGCATTTT. Translating it yields CASRLQGSDQPQHF. Supplemented by reference TRBV19 and TRBJ1-5, the full variable domain reads DGGITQSPKYLFRKEGQNVTLSCEQNLNHDAMYWYRQDPGQGLRLIYYSQIVNDFQKGDIAEGYSVSREKKESFPLTVTSAQKNPTAFYLCASRLQGSDQPQHFGDGTRLSIL.

This clone has only one observation. This chain uses TRBV30 with TRBJ1-5; no reliable D call. CDR1 and CDR2 (germline): GTSNPN, SVGIG (reference sequence). The V end lost 0 bases, the J end lost 6 bases, and 9 bases lay between the germline ends. The CDR3 length is 13 residues. This CDR3 reads CAWSVTLTQPQHF. The CDR3 nucleotides read TGTGCCTGGAGTGTGACCCTGACTCAGCCCCAGCATTTT.

The chain joins TRBV7-2 to TRBJ2-1; perhaps TRBD2 as D (5 bases). Deletions cut 2 bases from V and 10 bases from J, with 18 bases between. Germline CDR1 SGHTA, CDR2 FQGNSA. The CDR3 consists of 15 residues. CDR3 DNA sequence: TGTGCCAGCAGCTTACAATCGTCCGGGGAGAGAGAGCAGTTCTTC. It specifies CASSLQSSGEREQFF.

The chain links TRBV5-1 to TRBJ1-1, with 7 bases aligning to TRBD1. Germline-derived CDR1 and CDR2 are SGHRS and YFSETQ. Trimming at V came to 0 bases and at J to 1 base, leaving 3 bases not matched to a gene. The CDR3 runs to 15 residues. The CDR3 loop reads CASSLEAGGNTEAFF. As DNA, the CDR3 is TGCGCCAGCAGCTTGGAGGCAGGGGGGAACACTGAAGCTTTCTTT.

This clone was seen once. The gene calls are TRBV20-1 and TRBJ1-1, with D uncertain. The length of the CDR3 is 11 residues. The germline V and J ends were trimmed by 5 bases and 7 bases, with 11 bases remaining between them. Looked up from germline, CDR1 is DFQATT and CDR2 is SNEGSKA (reference sequence). In DNA form, the CDR3 reads TGCAGTGCTCTTAGACCGCGTGAAGCTTTCTTT. Protein sequence: CSALRPREAFF.

This clone came up once. The chain recombines TRBV20-1 with TRBJ2-3, with no clear D. This CDR3 contains 11 residues. The germline V gene has CDR1 DFQATT and CDR2 SNEGSKA (reference sequence). The V gene lost 5 bases and the J gene lost 4 bases, with 7 bases spanning the gap. The CDR3 sequence is CSASYPDTQYF. CDR3 nucleotide sequence: TGCAGTGCTTCTTACCCAGATACGCAGTATTTT.

The sample holds one count of this clone. The chain uses TRBV7-2 and TRBJ2-1, with D hard to call. The CDR3 loop spans 14 amino acids. Per the germline V gene, CDR1 is SGHTA and CDR2 is FQGNSA. Between the trimmed V and J ends, which lost 0 bases and 6 bases, there was a span of 9 bases. The CDR3 region has the DNA TGTGCCAGCAGCTTAGCTCCTGGGCTCAATGAGCAGTTCTTC. Protein sequence: CASSLAPGLNEQFF.